The next 5 T cell receptor beta chains were all read from a single sample in a study of patients and donors after allogeneic stem cell transplantation. Via MiXCR, TCRdb re-called the RT-PCR reads, giving one row per CDR3 protein. The sample contains more than 55,000 distinct CDR3 sequences, 13% of which appear only once. Material for sequencing was blood, either unsorted or a sorted T cell fraction (not recorded which). These receptors came from a human donor who was either an allogeneic HSCT recipient or a stem cell or donor lymphocyte infusion donor (not recorded which). It is not recorded whose cells these are; they may come from a transplant donor.

This clonotype was counted once. J is TRBJ2-7 and V is TRBV7-3, with 9 bases matching TRBD1. The CDR3 is 15 residues long. Germline-derived CDR1 and CDR2 are SGHTA and FQGTGA. V lost 5 bases to trimming and J lost 5 bases; unmatched junction nucleotides: 10. Here the CDR3 reads CASSPGQGWGDEQYF. CDR3 bases: TGTGCCAGCAGCCCGGGACAGGGATGGGGTGACGAGCAGTACTTC.

This clonotype appeared a few times. This chain uses TRBV29-1 with TRBJ2-3; 11 bases align to TRBD2. Germline V gene data show CDR1 as SQVTM and CDR2 as ANQGSEA. The CDR3 is 17 residues long. Trimming took 2 bases from V and 3 from J; bases not matched to a gene: 10. CDR3 residues: CSVELLAGVIGTDTQYF. The DNA for the CDR3 is TGCAGCGTTGAACTACTAGCGGGAGTAATCGGGACAGATACGCAGTATTTT.

This clonotype showed up just a few times. The V and J genes are TRBV6-5 and TRBJ2-3; 7 positions agree with TRBD2. Germline trimming cut 7 bases from V and 5 bases from J; bases unmatched to any gene: 12. Germline lookup yields CDR1 MNHEY and CDR2 SVGAGI. The CDR3 has 15 amino acids. CDR3 DNA: TGTGCCAGCACAAACGGGGCGGGAGTTGGAGATACGCAGTATTTT. Its translation: CASTNGAGVGDTQYF.

This clonotype was picked up a small number of times. V gene TRBV20-1 combines with J gene TRBJ2-1; D gene uncertain. The CDR3 contains 13 residues. Germline CDR1 is DFQATT and CDR2 is SNEGSKA (reference sequence). The V gene lost 3 bases and the J gene lost 4 bases, with 10 bases spanning the gap. The CDR3 region is CSARGNQYNEQFF. CDR3 nucleotide sequence: TGCAGTGCTAGGGGGAATCAGTACAATGAGCAGTTCTTC.

This chain connects TRBV5-4 to TRBJ2-1, with D unresolved. The CDR3 length is 12 residues. CDR1 is SGHNT, CDR2 YYREEE, per germline (reference sequence). V was cut by 5 bases and J by 9 bases, with 12 bases left in between. CDR3: CASSLTGVEQFF. Written as DNA, the CDR3 is TGTGCCAGCAGTTTGACTGGGGTTGAGCAGTTCTTC.